The 14 T cell receptor beta chains below come from one sample, sequenced in a study of blood T cells in healthy people across ages (dated by TCRdb to about 2015). The library was built by means of 5' RACE. The instrument given in TCRdb is Illumina HiSeq 2500. A second PCR of 7 to 11 cycles was performed with a sample-barcoded 5' primer and a J-beta primer mix. TCRdb applied fastp at Q25 and MiXCR to the public reads, then kept only in-frame beta chains. Every CDR3 protein is listed once, alongside the most common genes and DNA of its rows. The sample profile shows just over 800,000 distinct CDR3 sequences; around 68% of them were found once. 25% to 35% of the sample is held by the ten biggest clonotypes. The sequencing input was blood. All receptors derive from a man in his thirties or forties in good health.

The chain is built from TRBV2 and TRBJ1-5; weak D call: TRBD1 (6 bases). Germline V gene lookup returns CDR1 SNHLY and CDR2 FYNNEI. Trimming stripped 2 bases from V and 1 base from J, with 9 bases between. The CDR3 has 15 amino acids. CDR3 DNA sequence: TGTGCCAGCAGTGAAAACAGGGCCAGCAATCAGCCCCAGCATTTT. Encoded protein: CASSENRASNQPQHF.

This clonotype was found a few times. This chain uses TRBV27 with TRBJ2-7, with D unresolved. Trimming left V 8 bases short and J 7 bases short, with 18 bases between. Looked up from germline, CDR1 is MNHEY and CDR2 is SMNVEV (reference sequence). This CDR3 contains 13 residues. CDR3 coding DNA: TGTGCCAGCCGTGATTATGGGTACGAGGAGCAGTACTTC. Translating it yields CASRDYGYEEQYF.

In this sample, this clonotype turned up a few times. The rearrangement joins TRBV27 to TRBJ1-5; a weak D match, TRBD1 (6 bases). This CDR3 contains 14 residues. V was shortened by 8 bases and J by 5 bases, with 16 bases between the two germline ends. CDR1 and CDR2 (germline): MNHEY, SMNVEV (reference sequence). CDR3 in amino acids: CASGLGGAHQPQHF. In DNA form, the CDR3 reads TGTGCCAGCGGTCTCGGGGGGGCGCATCAGCCCCAGCATTTT.

The V and J genes are TRBV29-1 and TRBJ2-7; D not certain. Germline CDR1 is SQVTM and CDR2 is ANQGSEA. This CDR3 contains 11 residues. Trimming removed 7 bases from V and 7 bases from J, with 14 bases in between. The CDR3 DNA sequence: TGCAGCGCCACAGAGGCGGATGAGCAGTACTTC. Amino acids: CSATEADEQYF.

J is TRBJ1-3 and V is TRBV18; no definite D call. Germline CDR1 reads KGHSH; CDR2 reads LQKENI. The CDR3 consists of 15 residues. Trimming left V 0 bases short and J 0 bases short, with 6 bases between. CDR3 in amino acids: CASSPPVGSGNTIYF. The CDR3 DNA reads as TGTGCCAGCTCACCACCGGTGGGCTCTGGAAACACCATATATTTT.

CDR3 residues: CASSTWGQGHYEQYF. Written as DNA, the CDR3 is TGTGCCAGCAGCACATGGGGACAGGGCCACTACGAGCAGTACTTC. The J gene is TRBJ2-4, the V gene TRBV7-2, with 9 bases aligning to TRBD1. The DNA matches TRBJ2-7 better at its end, which makes the J call doubtful. The germline CDR1 and CDR2 sequences are SGHTA and FQGNSA. CDR3 length: 15 residues.

V and J are TRBV7-9 and TRBJ2-7; 10 bases are shared with TRBD1. The germline CDR1 and CDR2 sequences are SEHNR and FQNEAQ (reference sequence). The ends lost 8 bases at V and 0 bases at J; junction bases unmatched: 4. CDR3 length: 14 amino acids. The CDR3: CASYRTGGSYEQYF. The CDR3 DNA is TGTGCCAGCTATAGGACAGGGGGCTCCTACGAGCAGTACTTC. The whole variable domain, filled in from reference TRBV7-9 and TRBJ2-7, reads DTGVSQNPRHKITKRGQNVTFRCDPISEHNRLYWYRQTLGQGPEFLTYFQNEAQLEKSRLLSDRFSAERPKGSFSTLEIQRTEQGDSAMYLCASYRTGGSYEQYFGPGTRLTVT.

The CDR3 sequence: CASSPRARGRVNTEAFF. As DNA, the CDR3 is TGTGCCAGCAGCCCAAGGGCCAGGGGGCGCGTAAACACTGAAGCTTTCTTT. The chain recombines TRBV7-2 with TRBJ1-1; 8 positions agree with TRBD1. Unmatched junction bases numbered 13, after V lost 5 bases and J lost 2 bases. The CDR3 is 17 amino acids. Per the germline V gene, CDR1 is SGHTA and CDR2 is FQGNSA.

This clonotype was picked up many times. This chain joins TRBV29-1 and TRBJ2-4; D uncertain. The CDR3 runs 11 residues. V dropped 4 bases and J dropped 2 bases, with 3 bases sitting between them. CDR1 and CDR2 from the germline V gene are SQVTM and ANQGSEA. The CDR3 nucleotides are TGCAGCGTTGCGTCCAAAAACATTCAGTACTTC. This translates into CSVASKNIQYF.

This clonotype was seen a few times. Being one base from a much bigger clone, this may be a read error. This sequence joins TRBV29-1 and TRBJ2-7; 7 nucleotides align to TRBD1. Trimming at V came to 8 bases and at J to 0 bases, leaving 7 bases not matched to a gene. CDR1 and CDR2 (germline): SQVTM, ANQGSEA. The CDR3 sequence is 13 residues long. This chain's CDR3 is CSIIRDSSYEQYF. The CDR3 nucleotides are TGCAGCATAATCCGGGACAGCTCCTACGAGCAGTACTTC.

The chain links TRBV5-1 to TRBJ2-5; D is perhaps TRBD1 (6 bases). The V end lost 0 bases, the J end lost 1 base, and 13 bases lay between the germline ends. This CDR3 region has 16 residues. Germline CDR1 SGHRS, CDR2 YFSETQ. CDR3 sequence (DNA): TGCGCCAGCAGCTTGGGGTCAGGGGCCATCCAAGAGACCCAGTACTTC. Translating gives CASSLGSGAIQETQYF. Drawing the rest from reference TRBV5-1 and TRBJ2-5, the complete variable domain is KAGVTQTPRYLIKTRGQQVTLSCSPISGHRSVSWYQQTPGQGLQFLFEYFSETQRNKGNFPGRFSGRQFSNSRSEMNVSTLELGDSALYLCASSLGSGAIQETQYFGPGTRLLVL.

This rearrangement joins TRBV29-1 to TRBJ1-2; no firm D call. V gave up 3 bases and J gave up 8 bases, with 16 bases separating them. This CDR3 comprises 13 residues. The germline V gene has CDR1 SQVTM and CDR2 ANQGSEA. CDR3: CSVDGPGSSGYTF. DNA for the CDR3: TGCAGCGTTGATGGCCCGGGCAGTTCCGGCTACACCTTC.

The chain employs TRBV25-1 and TRBJ2-7; possible D gene TRBD1, 6 bases. Trimming stripped 3 bases from V and 2 bases from J, with 11 bases between. The CDR3 extends over 14 amino acids. Per the germline V gene, CDR1 is MGHDK and CDR2 is SYGVNS. In nucleotides, the CDR3 is TGTGCCAGCAGTGACACCGACAGGCCCTACGAGCAGTACTTC. It translates to CASSDTDRPYEQYF.

The chain carries TRBV20-1 and TRBJ2-5, with 10 bases matching TRBD2. The V and J ends lost 4 bases and 3 bases, in that order; junction bases with no gene match: 5. CDR1 and CDR2 from the germline V gene are DFQATT and SNEGSKA (reference sequence). The CDR3 extends over 14 amino acids. CDR3 nucleotide sequence: TGCAGTGCTAAGAGCGGGGGGGCAAAAGAGACCCAGTACTTC. Its protein is CSAKSGGAKETQYF.